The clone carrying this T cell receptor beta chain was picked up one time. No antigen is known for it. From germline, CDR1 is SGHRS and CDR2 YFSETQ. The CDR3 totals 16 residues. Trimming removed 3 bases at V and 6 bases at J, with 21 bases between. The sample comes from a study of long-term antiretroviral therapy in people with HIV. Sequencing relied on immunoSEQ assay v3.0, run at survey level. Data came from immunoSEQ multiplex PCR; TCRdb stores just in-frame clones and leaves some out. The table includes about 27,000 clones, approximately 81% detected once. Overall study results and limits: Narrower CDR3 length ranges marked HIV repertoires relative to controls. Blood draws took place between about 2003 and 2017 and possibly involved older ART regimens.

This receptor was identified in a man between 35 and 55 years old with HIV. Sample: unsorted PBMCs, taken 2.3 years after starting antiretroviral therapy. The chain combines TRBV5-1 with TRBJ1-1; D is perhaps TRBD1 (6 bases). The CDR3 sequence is CASSWGRGAIDAEAFF. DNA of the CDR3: TGCGCCAGCAGCTGGGGGCGGGGGGCTATTGACGCTGAAGCTTTCTTT.